The 23 T cell receptor beta chains below were found in one sample sequenced in a study of identical twins. Using its own MiXCR run on the 5' RACE reads, TCRdb lists one record per CDR3 protein. The table has around 290,000 distinct CDR3 sequences, roughly 10% seen once. These data were also reused for a study on yellow fever vaccine responses in identical twins.

The sample taken for sequencing was CD8+ T cells sorted from blood. These receptors were collected from a woman aged 18-29 years in good health.

The chain employs TRBV14 and TRBJ2-5; D is unclear. V gave up 4 bases and J gave up 0 bases, with 15 bases separating them. The CDR3 runs to 16 residues. CDR1 is SGHDN and CDR2 is FVKESK in the germline V gene. The chain's CDR3 is CASSPSYGPYQETQYF. CDR3 bases: TGTGCCAGCAGCCCCTCCTATGGACCGTACCAAGAGACCCAGTACTTC.

Concerning this clonotype: The junction does not match germline at one end; this may be a read error. The rearrangement uses TRBV19 and TRBJ2-1, with unresolved D. Germline values: CDR1 LNHDA, CDR2 SQIVND (reference sequence). This CDR3 region has 9 residues. The CDR3 nucleotides are TGTGCCAGTAGTGCCCTGACTCCATTC. Protein product: CASSALTPF. Drawing the rest from reference TRBV19 and TRBJ2-1, the complete variable domain is DGGITQSPKYLFRKEGQNVTLSCEQNLNHDAMYWYRQDPGQGLRLIYYSQIVNDFQKGDIAEGYSVSREKKESFPLTVTSAQKNPTAFYLCASSALTPFGPGTRLTVL.

V gene TRBV11-2 combines with J gene TRBJ2-3, with D unresolved. Germline CDR1 reads SGHAT; CDR2 reads FQNNGV. V lost 5 bases and J lost 6, with 21 bases in between. The CDR3 runs to 16 residues. This CDR3 reads CASSPSPRGTVDTQYF. Here the CDR3 DNA reads TGTGCCAGCAGCCCCTCCCCTAGAGGAACGGTGGATACGCAGTATTTT.

The chain links TRBV28 to TRBJ1-5; TRBD1 matches at 10 bases. Trimming cost V 4 bases and J 6 bases; bases outside gene matches: 0. The CDR3 is made up of 13 amino acids. Germline V gene sequence: CDR1 MDHEN, CDR2 SYDVKM. The CDR3 reads CASSWDRGQPQHF. DNA of the CDR3: TGTGCCAGCAGTTGGGACAGGGGTCAGCCCCAGCATTTT.

The gene calls are TRBV27 and TRBJ2-1, with a weak D call TRBD2 (5 bases). Germline V gives CDR1 MNHEY, CDR2 SMNVEV (reference sequence). The V and J ends lost 0 bases and 9 bases respectively, with 9 bases between them. The CDR3 has 13 residues. CDR3 region: CASSLSRATEQFF. CDR3 bases: TGTGCCAGCAGTTTATCGAGGGCGACTGAGCAGTTCTTC.

This clonotype was seen only a few times. The rearrangement links TRBV9 to TRBJ2-7; D gene ambiguous. CDR3 length: 10 amino acids. Trimming stripped 7 bases from V and 8 bases from J, with 10 bases between. CDR1 SGDLS and CDR2 YYNGEE come from the germline V gene. CDR3 in DNA: TGTGCCAGCGGGTCCCCAAAGCAGTACTTC. The encoded protein is CASGSPKQYF.

The chain uses TRBV12-3 or TRBV12-4 and TRBJ1-2; D not certain. Trimming took off 7 bases at V and 3 bases at J, with 15 bases between the two ends. CDR3 size: 14 residues. The CDR3: CASTIGGFDYGYTF. Written as DNA, the CDR3 is TGTGCCAGCACCATAGGAGGGTTTGACTATGGCTACACCTTC.

This clonotype came up many times. The rearrangement joins TRBV7-9 to TRBJ1-1, with D possibly TRBD1 on 5 matching bases. The CDR3 contains 15 residues. V lost 6 bases and J 1 base, leaving 15 bases between the germline ends. Germline values: CDR1 SEHNR, CDR2 FQNEAQ (reference sequence). CDR3 loop: CASSSQGSSNTEAFF. CDR3 DNA sequence: TGTGCCAGCAGTTCCCAGGGTTCATCGAACACTGAAGCTTTCTTT. Supplemented by reference TRBV7-9 and TRBJ1-1, the full variable domain reads DTGVSQNPRHKITKRGQNVTFRCDPISEHNRLYWYRQTLGQGPEFLTYFQNEAQLEKSRLLSDRFSAERPKGSFSTLEIQRTEQGDSAMYLCASSSQGSSNTEAFFGQGTRLTVV.

This clonotype was counted between two and nine times. This chain uses TRBV4-2 with TRBJ1-6, with TRBD1 identical over 7 bases. Germline CDR1 reads LGHNA; CDR2 reads YNFKEQ. V shed 1 base, J shed 8 bases, and the junction held 2 bases outside the gene matches. The CDR3 is made up of 14 amino acids. CDR3 loop: CASSQATGDSPLHF. In DNA form, the CDR3 reads TGTGCCAGCAGCCAAGCAACAGGGGATTCACCCCTCCACTTT.

This sequence joins TRBV27 and TRBJ2-1; 7 bases map to TRBD2. CDR1 is MNHEY and CDR2 is SMNVEV in the germline V gene (reference sequence). This CDR3 comprises 16 residues. V lost 6 bases to trimming and J lost 7 bases; unmatched junction nucleotides: 15. The CDR3 DNA reads TGTGCCAGCAGCACCCTTTTGGGAGGGCCCGGGAATGAGCAGTTCTTC. Translating gives CASSTLLGGPGNEQFF.

The table lists this clonotype with many counts. The chain employs TRBV12-3 or TRBV12-4 and TRBJ2-7; maybe TRBD1 (5 bases). The V end lost 6 bases, the J end lost 2 bases, and 14 bases lay between the germline ends. This CDR3 spans 14 amino acids. The CDR3 DNA follows: TGTGCCAGCAGCTACGGCGCAGGGACCTACGAGCAGTACTTC. It specifies CASSYGAGTYEQYF.

This clonotype was counted between two and nine times. V usage is TRBV20-1 and J usage is TRBJ2-1; 8 bases are shared with TRBD2. Germline V CDR1 and CDR2: DFQATT, SNEGSKA (reference sequence). This CDR3 has 14 residues. V was clipped by 3 bases and J by 7 bases; unmatched bases: 8. This chain's CDR3 is CSARKGAGVNEQFF. The CDR3 DNA reads as TGCAGTGCTAGGAAGGGAGCGGGAGTAAATGAGCAGTTCTTC.

The chain couples TRBV12-3 or TRBV12-4 to TRBJ1-5, with D hard to call. The ends were cut back, 1 base at V and 2 bases at J, with 9 bases in the middle. CDR3 size: 15 residues. CDR3 amino acids: CASSLGGMGNQPQHF. The CDR3 DNA reads as TGTGCCAGCAGTTTAGGGGGTATGGGCAATCAGCCCCAGCATTTT.

This clonotype was recorded many times. The chain employs TRBV2 and TRBJ2-3; D is perhaps TRBD1 (5 bases). CDR1 is SNHLY, CDR2 FYNNEI, per germline. V was trimmed by 10 bases and J by 4 bases, leaving 18 bases between them. CDR3 length: 14 amino acids. The CDR3 DNA reads TGTGCCATCCCTGGGCAGGGCTGGCCAGATACGCAGTATTTT. Encoded protein: CAIPGQGWPDTQYF. Full variable domain (missing parts from reference TRBV2 and TRBJ2-3): EPEVTQTPSHQVTQMGQEVILRCVPISNHLYFYWYRQILGQKVEFLVSFYNNEISEKSEIFDDQFSVERPDGSNFTLKIRSTKLEDSAMYFCAIPGQGWPDTQYFGPGTRLTVL.

At least ten counts were recorded for this clonotype. The chain links TRBV27 to TRBJ2-7; 9 bases are a match to TRBD1. CDR1 MNHEY and CDR2 SMNVEV come from the germline V gene (reference sequence). Trimming at V came to 6 bases and at J to 2 bases, leaving 8 bases not matched to a gene. This CDR3 region has 15 residues. The CDR3 nucleotides read TGTGCCAGCAGCTTGGCCGGGACAGGGACCTACGAGCAGTACTTC. Translating gives CASSLAGTGTYEQYF.

This clonotype was seen more than once but under ten times. This rearrangement joins TRBV18 to TRBJ2-5; 7 nucleotides align to TRBD1. The CDR3 loop spans 16 amino acids. Germline trimming cut 3 bases from V and 5 bases from J; bases unmatched to any gene: 12. Germline CDR1 reads KGHSH; CDR2 reads LQKENI. The CDR3, as DNA: TGTGCCAGCTCACCTCTAGACAGGGATGGCGAGGAGACCCAGTACTTC. This sequence encodes CASSPLDRDGEETQYF.

This clonotype was detected a few times. The chain combines TRBV25-1 with TRBJ2-7, with D possibly being TRBD1 (6 bases). V was pared by 0 bases and J by 0 bases, with 12 bases between. The V gene's germline CDR1 is MGHDK and CDR2 SYGVNS. The CDR3 spans 16 residues. The CDR3 DNA follows: TGTGCCAGCAGTGAATATACAGGGCGTGACTCCTACGAGCAGTACTTC. Its translation: CASSEYTGRDSYEQYF.

The genes are TRBV20-1 and TRBJ2-1; 9 bases align to TRBD2. The length of the CDR3 is 14 residues. Trimming at V came to 6 bases and at J to 0 bases, leaving 3 bases not matched to a gene. The germline V gene has CDR1 DFQATT and CDR2 SNEGSKA (reference sequence). The CDR3 protein is CSAISGGSYNEQFF. In DNA, the CDR3 is TGCAGTGCAATTAGCGGGGGCTCCTACAATGAGCAGTTCTTC.

This clonotype was detected ten times or more. The chain has TRBV20-1 and TRBJ2-1, with 8 bases that match TRBD2. V was pared by 2 bases and J by 6 bases, with 0 bases of the junction left unmatched. This CDR3 contains 12 residues. Germline V CDR1 and CDR2: DFQATT, SNEGSKA (reference sequence). CDR3 amino acids: CSARLAGNEQFF. For the CDR3, the DNA is TGCAGTGCTAGACTAGCGGGCAATGAGCAGTTCTTC.

The chain carries TRBV27 and TRBJ2-1; D is uncertain. Trimming removed 6 bases at V and 0 bases at J, with 15 bases between. The CDR3 contains 16 residues. Germline V gene data show CDR1 as MNHEY and CDR2 as SMNVEV (reference sequence). CDR3 sequence (DNA): TGTGCCAGCAGGCCCGAACTTTACAGCTCCTACAATGAGCAGTTCTTC. Its protein is CASRPELYSSYNEQFF.

The chain has TRBV5-6 and TRBJ2-7; D may be TRBD1 (7 bases). Trimming pared 7 bases from V and 2 bases from J, leaving 19 bases between. This CDR3 comprises 15 residues. Per the germline V gene, CDR1 is SGHDT and CDR2 is YYEEEE. CDR3 coding DNA: TGTGCCAGCGGCCCCCCGACAGGGAGGACCTACGAGCAGTACTTC. Its translation is CASGPPTGRTYEQYF.

CDR3 sequence reads: CASRFGLEQFF. The CDR3, as DNA: TGTGCCAGCAGATTCGGACTGGAGCAGTTCTTC. The rearrangement joins TRBV6-2 or TRBV6-3 to TRBJ2-1, with D perhaps matching TRBD2 (5 bases). Trimming removed 6 bases from V and 10 bases from J, with 10 bases in between. In germline, CDR1 is MNHEY, CDR2 SVGEGT. There are 11 residues in the CDR3.

V is TRBV7-6 and J is TRBJ2-7; 8 nucleotides agree with TRBD1. The germline V gene encodes CDR1 SGHVS and CDR2 FNYEAQ. The CDR3 is 15 amino acids. Trimming removed 4 bases from V and 1 base from J; junction bases left unmatched: 6. The CDR3 is CASSSPGTGSYEQYF. The DNA of the CDR3 is TGTGCCAGCAGCTCTCCCGGGACAGGTTCCTACGAGCAGTACTTC. The full variable domain, completed using reference TRBV7-6 and TRBJ2-7, is GAGVSQSPRYKVTKRGQDVALRCDPISGHVSLYWYRQALGQGPEFLTYFNYEAQQDKSGLPNDRFSAERPEGSISTLTIQRTEQRDSAMYRCASSSPGTGSYEQYFGPGTRLTVT.